This T cell receptor beta chain was sequenced for a study of T cell responses to AZD1222 COVID-19 vaccine. General study points: Reportedly, nearly half of unique spike TCRs recognized epitopes outside B.1.351/B.1.1.7 mutations. Donors in the cohort were predominantly white British and more often female, and clonal diversity was possibly underestimated. After the peak T cell response, and only then, were repertoires sampled.

Comments on this clone: The antigen remains unidentified.

Clones were sequenced by immunoSEQ multiplex PCR, and TCRdb holds only the in-frame ones, with some missing. The repertoire holds 130,000 to 150,000 clones, roughly 90% seen once, with about 5.9% in the top ten. Germline V CDR1 and CDR2: SGDLS, YYNGEE. The germline V and J ends were trimmed by 3 bases and 8 bases, with 15 bases remaining between them. The CDR3 runs 14 residues. This specimen was peripheral blood, taken on day 0 of AZD1222 vaccination. V gene TRBV9 combines with J gene TRBJ2-1; possibly TRBD2 for D (5 bases). The source of this sequence is an adult in good health. CDR3 coding DNA: TGTGCCAGCAGCGCAGGACTGCCCTGGGATGAGCAGTTCTTC. Its protein product is CASSAGLPWDEQFF.